The 3 T cell receptor beta chains below were found in one sample sequenced in a study of beta chain features in type 1 diabetes. Points from the study as a whole: Patients with Type 1 diabetes showed moderately but significantly shorter TCRB CDR3s in all four CD4+ subsets.

Their antigens remain unidentified. The sequenced template was cDNA made from the entire isolated RNA. The data were produced by immunoSEQ multiplex PCR, yet TCRdb's version contains in-frame clones alone and is incomplete. The top ten hold more than 0.09% of the sample, which has around 650,000 clones, roughly an eighth seen once. The sequenced sample consisted of naive CD4+ T cells from blood. These receptors were obtained from a man younger than 40 with type 1 diabetes.

The chain's CDR3 is CASSLPDSEAFF. The CDR3 DNA reads TGTGCCAGCAGCCTACCAGACAGTGAAGCTTTCTTT. J is TRBJ1-1 and V is TRBV7-9; possible D gene TRBD1, 5 bases. The germline V gene has CDR1 SEHNR and CDR2 FQNEAQ (reference sequence). The CDR3 is made up of 12 amino acids. V was cut by 5 bases and J by 7 bases, with 11 bases left in between.

The chain is built from TRBV10-3 and TRBJ1-6, with 9 bases fitting TRBD1. V was clipped by 7 bases and J by 7 bases; unmatched bases: 2. Germline V gene sequence: CDR1 ENHRY, CDR2 SYGVKD. The CDR3 is 13 amino acids. The CDR3 reads CAITGQGNSPLHF. Written as DNA, the CDR3 is TGTGCCATCACCGGACAGGGGAATTCACCCCTCCACTTT.

This chain links TRBV9 with TRBJ1-2; D is undetermined. The V and J ends lost 1 base and 0 bases respectively, with 10 bases between them. Germline CDR1 and CDR2: SGDLS and YYNGEE. The CDR3 contains 15 residues. The CDR3 DNA follows: TGTGCCAGCAGCGTAACCCCCGAAACTAACTATGGCTACACCTTC. Its translation is CASSVTPETNYGYTF.